The TCR beta chain under discussion was sequenced for a study of blood T cell repertoires in COVID-19. Overall study: The United States, Italy and Spain provided the acute and convalescent COVID-19 samples. Nucleic acid was either cDNA or gDNA, and it came from T cells, B-cell-depleted T cells, or PBMCs.

Under the authors' procedure: Counts of nucleated cells, estimated from reference gene primer amplification, were obtained. Method: immunoSEQ multiplex PCR; TCRdb's copy keeps in-frame clones and lacks some. V and J calls and clone size are copied from that table; D and trimming were computed from the DNA. The sample yields about 150,000 clones, more than 75% seen once. Trimming left V 6 bases short and J 8 bases short, with 10 bases between. Germline CDR1 is SGHKS and CDR2 is YYEKEE (reference sequence). This CDR3 has 11 amino acids. The receptor was derived from an elderly man with acute or convalescent COVID-19. This rearrangement joins TRBV5-5 to TRBJ2-3; maybe TRBD1 (5 bases). The sample consisted of peripheral blood. The CDR3 DNA sequence: TGTGCCAGCACCGAAGGGGTTACGCAGTATTTT. It translates to CASTEGVTQYF.